This TCR beta chain was captured by sequencing in a study of cytomegalovirus exposure and HLA in healthy donors. Study findings and constraints: Subsequent analysis of the approximately 110 validation repertoires found a tendency for first-cohort TCR clusters to co-occur.

The donors formed part of the roughly 120-subject validation cohort, distinct from the approximately 670-subject first cohort. The repertoire was sequenced with immunoSEQ multiplex PCR; TCRdb's copy has only in-frame clones and lacks some. The sample lists approximately 150,000 clones, 75% to 95% seen once, with over 2.5% in the top ten. To note about this clone: Antigen: not known.

This receptor was identified in a woman in her late teens or twenties in good health and CMV-seropositive. Sequences were obtained from PBMCs.

CDR3 DNA sequence: TGTGCCAGCAAGTGGGTTACCGGGAATGAGCAGTTCTTC. Translating it yields CASKWVTGNEQFF. This chain connects TRBV2 to TRBJ2-1; D ambiguous. The germline V gene encodes CDR1 SNHLY and CDR2 FYNNEI. The CDR3 has 13 residues. The V gene lost 7 bases and the J gene lost 7 bases, with 14 bases spanning the gap.